The text below deals with one TCR beta chain. This sample is drawn from a study of T cell responses to AZD1222 COVID-19 vaccine. Data came from immunoSEQ multiplex PCR; TCRdb stores just in-frame clones and leaves some out. The repertoire holds 100,000 to 150,000 clones, with approximately 90% as singletons. Per the germline V gene, CDR1 is LGHNA and CDR2 is YSLEER. Trimming stripped 2 bases from V and 4 bases from J, with 12 bases between. The CDR3 totals 14 residues. V gene TRBV4-3 combines with J gene TRBJ2-7; possibly TRBD1 or TRBD2 for D (6 bases each). This specimen consisted of peripheral blood, obtained on day 0 of AZD1222 vaccination. The receptor was derived from an adult in good health. CDR3 sequence (DNA): TGCGCCAGCAGCCAACTTCAGGGGAGGTACGAGCAGTACTTC. Its protein product is CASSQLQGRYEQYF.